This T cell receptor (beta chain) was profiled in a study of tumor and adjacent non-tumor tissue in lung cancer. Germline CDR1 SGHKS, CDR2 YYEKEE (reference sequence). The CDR3 totals 16 residues. V was clipped by 0 bases and J by 5 bases; unmatched bases: 6. Three rounds of nested PCR, following a modified ARM-PCR protocol, produced the TCRbeta library. One entry per CDR3 protein results from TCRdb running MiXCR on the multiplex PCR reads. This sample has approximately 130,000 distinct CDR3 sequences, with approximately 66% found just once. At least ten counts were recorded for this clonotype. The template was RNA from unsorted bulk tissue.

This clonotype was sampled from a man under 40 with non-small cell lung cancer. The V gene is TRBV5-5, the J gene TRBJ2-2, with 8 bases identical to TRBD2. The sample was lung tumor tissue. Here the CDR3 reads CASSLGFRLATGELFF. The CDR3 region has the DNA TGTGCCAGCAGCTTGGGGTTTCGACTAGCGACCGGGGAGCTGTTTTTT.